This T cell receptor (beta chain) is from a study of Tregs in tolerant kidney transplant recipients. Mixed chimerism was transient after nonmyeloablative marrow transplants from related graft donors. Repertoires were generated with immunoSEQ multiplex PCR, while TCRdb's copy carries only in-frame clones and drops some. Among roughly 52,000 clones listed, about 89% were seen once. The CDR3 spans 17 residues. Germline V gives CDR1 SGHTA, CDR2 FQGTGA. There are a few counts of this clone. One junction end does not reproduce the germline sequence, and a read error may be involved. The V and J genes are TRBV7-3 and TRBJ2-3, with 10 bases matching TRBD2. The clonotype originates from a human patient who received a combined kidney and bone marrow transplant. Some T cells may have originated in the graft donor. This material consisted of CD8+ T cells from blood (PBMCs), taken 24 months after the transplant. The CDR3 loop is CASSQTLTSGSTDTQYF. CDR3 nucleotides: TGCGCCAGCAGCCAAACCTTGACTAGCGGGAGCACAGATACGCAGTATTTT.